This T cell receptor beta chain emerged from a study of blood T cell repertoires in COVID-19. Turning to the study itself: Sites in the United States, Italy and Spain provided acute and convalescent COVID-19 samples. T cells, B-cell-depleted T cells, or PBMCs supplied cDNA or gDNA.

Per the study methods: It was from reference gene primer amplification that nucleated cell counts were estimated. Generated by immunoSEQ multiplex PCR, the TCRdb table keeps only in-frame clones and is missing some. D and trimming come from the DNA, and the V and J calls and clone size come from that table. The table has about 140,000 clones, about 87% seen once. Seattle's enrolled individuals joined amid active infection and were then monitored longitudinally. V shed 3 bases, J shed 4 bases, and the junction held 4 bases outside the gene matches. The germline gives CDR1 LNHNV, CDR2 YYDKDF (reference sequence). This CDR3 comprises 14 residues.

This clonotype originated in a human donor with COVID-19, enrolled during active disease. The donor label of this sample is uncertain. The sequencing input was peripheral blood. V usage is TRBV15 and J usage is TRBJ1-2; 8 bases map to TRBD1. CDR3 nucleotides: TGTGCCACCAGCAGGACAGGGGCCCCCTATGGCTACACCTTC. Translation gives CATSRTGAPYGYTF.